This T cell receptor (beta chain) is from a study of identical twins. The study, taken as a whole, reports: For cord blood, abundant beta clonotypes had fewer insertions, unlike memory repertoires, which showed none.

Germline CDR1 and CDR2: SGDLS and YYNGEE. The CDR3 loop spans 14 amino acids. V lost 6 bases and J 3 bases, leaving 13 bases between the germline ends. This clonotype appeared a few times. No antigen is known for it. One entry per CDR3 protein, called by TCRdb with MiXCR from the 5' RACE reads. The sample has 600,000 to 800,000 distinct CDR3 sequences, around 20% seen once; the top ten hold roughly 4%. The same sample was also used in a study of T cells expressing NK-cell markers.

Material for sequencing was PBMCs. This TCR was recovered from a woman between 18 and 29 years old in good health. The chain employs TRBV9 and TRBJ1-5; no definite D call. CDR3: CASTSGPNNQPQHF. The CDR3, as DNA: TGTGCCAGCACCTCCGGGCCGAACAATCAGCCCCAGCATTTT.